The 30 T cell receptor beta chains below come from one sample, sequenced in a study of regulatory T cells in long-lasting Graves disease. The time point is: persistent/refractory GD, antithyroid drugs over 5 years with positive TRAb. Scientists built the TCR library using RNA that was extracted from PBMCs. TCR beta libraries were built with iRepertoire HTBI primers and Arm-PCR of CDR3 regions. TCRdb re-derived calls from the multiplex PCR reads in MiXCR, one entry per CDR3 protein. In the table there are 600,000 to 850,000 distinct CDR3 sequences, around 30% of which are singletons. Sequenced here: peripheral blood mononuclear cells (PBMCs), sampled when the disease was refractory, from a patient treated with antithyroid drugs. Source of these receptors: a female donor with Graves disease.

This clonotype was seen more than once but under ten times. The CDR3 here is CANILLQGTEAFF. The CDR3 bases are TGTGCCAACATTTTACTCCAGGGAACTGAAGCTTTCTTT. The chain joins TRBV2 to TRBJ1-1; TRBD1 is a possible D gene (5 bases). Trimming stripped 10 bases from V and 5 bases from J, with 17 bases between. The CDR3 is 13 amino acids. Germline CDR1 is SNHLY and CDR2 is FYNNEI. Combining the CDR3 with reference TRBV2 and TRBJ1-1 gives the whole variable domain EPEVTQTPSHQVTQMGQEVILRCVPISNHLYFYWYRQILGQKVEFLVSFYNNEISEKSEIFDDQFSVERPDGSNFTLKIRSTKLEDSAMYFCANILLQGTEAFFGQGTRLTVV.

This chain links TRBV27 with TRBJ1-4; D is possibly TRBD1 (5 bases). The CDR3 runs to 15 residues. The germline gives CDR1 MNHEY, CDR2 SMNVEV (reference sequence). Trimming stripped 6 bases from V and 0 bases from J, with 11 bases between. The CDR3 bases are TGTGCCAGCAGGGGACTCGAGGCAACTAATGAAAAACTGTTTTTT. Translated: CASRGLEATNEKLFF.

This clonotype was recorded a few times. This chain joins TRBV20-1 and TRBJ1-1; perhaps TRBD1 as D (6 bases). The CDR3 is made up of 13 amino acids. Looked up from germline, CDR1 is DFQATT and CDR2 is SNEGSKA (reference sequence). Trimming removed 6 bases at V and 1 base at J, with 12 bases between. The CDR3 nucleotides read TGCAGTGCGTACAGGGTTACGAACACTGAAGCTTTCTTT. It specifies CSAYRVTNTEAFF.

This clonotype was counted a few times. This chain connects TRBV28 to TRBJ1-5; 7 nucleotides line up with TRBD1. CDR1 MDHEN and CDR2 SYDVKM come from the germline V gene. The CDR3 runs 15 residues. The junction had 11 bases not matched to a gene; V was cut back by 5 bases and J by 7 bases. The CDR3 region has the DNA TGTGCCAGCAGTACCGGGACAGCGAGTGAACAGCCCCAGCATTTT. Translated: CASSTGTASEQPQHF.

The chain recombines TRBV27 with TRBJ2-5, with D maybe TRBD1 (6 bases). V lost 8 bases and J lost 2, with 15 bases in between. The CDR3 has 14 residues. Germline CDR1 is MNHEY and CDR2 is SMNVEV (reference sequence). This chain's CDR3 is CASSFWGTQETQYF. CDR3 nucleotides: TGTGCCAGCTCCTTTTGGGGGACACAAGAGACCCAGTACTTC.

The sample holds many counts of this clonotype. The chain is built from TRBV10-3 and TRBJ2-6; D unresolved. The CDR3 totals 15 residues. The germline CDR1 and CDR2 sequences are ENHRY and SYGVKD. V dropped 2 bases and J dropped 0 bases, with 5 bases sitting between them. CDR3 amino acids: CAISEMVSGANVLTF. In nucleotides, the CDR3 is TGTGCCATCAGTGAGATGGTCTCTGGGGCCAACGTCCTGACTTTC.

This chain joins TRBV7-3 and TRBJ2-5; TRBD1 matches 8 bases. The CDR3 contains 18 residues. V lost 1 base to trimming and J lost 1 base; unmatched junction nucleotides: 11. CDR1 SGHTA and CDR2 FQGTGA come from the germline V gene. The CDR3 region is CASSLRRATGDSQETQYF. The CDR3, as DNA: TGTGCCAGCAGCTTAAGAAGAGCGACAGGGGATTCCCAAGAGACCCAGTACTTC.

The chain recombines TRBV11-2 with TRBJ1-3; D remains ambiguous. The CDR3 sequence is 14 residues long. Germline lookup yields CDR1 SGHAT and CDR2 FQNNGV. Trimming stripped 4 bases from V and 0 bases from J, with 7 bases between. In nucleotides, the CDR3 is TGTGCCAGCAGCTCAGTAAACTCTGGAAACACCATATATTTT. This translates into CASSSVNSGNTIYF.

A few counts support this clonotype. This chain links TRBV5-1 with TRBJ1-2; D remains ambiguous. This CDR3 contains 14 residues. CDR1 is SGHRS, CDR2 YFSETQ, per germline. Trimming shortened V by 1 base and J by 6 bases, and 13 bases separated the two germline ends. The CDR3 sequence is CASSLTPSADGYTF. The CDR3 bases are TGCGCCAGCAGCTTGACTCCCTCAGCGGATGGCTACACCTTC.

The chain has TRBV11-2 and TRBJ1-1; TRBD1 is a possible D gene (5 bases). Trimming took off 6 bases at V and 0 bases at J, with 17 bases between the two ends. CDR3 length equals 16 residues. Looked up from germline, CDR1 is SGHAT and CDR2 is FQNNGV. The CDR3 nucleotides read TGTGCCAGCAGAACCGTTTCGCGGGGGATGAACACTGAAGCTTTCTTT. Its protein product is CASRTVSRGMNTEAFF.

This clonotype was recorded a few times. This sequence joins TRBV28 and TRBJ1-6; D ambiguous. From germline, CDR1 is MDHEN and CDR2 SYDVKM. The CDR3 sequence is 12 residues long. V was shortened by 4 bases and J by 9 bases, with 7 bases between the two germline ends. The chain's CDR3 is CASSYRASPLHF. The CDR3 DNA sequence: TGTGCCAGCAGTTACCGGGCTTCACCCCTCCACTTT.

The chain joins TRBV20-1 to TRBJ1-1; D unclear. The CDR3 spans 14 residues. Trimming took off 6 bases at V and 0 bases at J, with 14 bases between the two ends. Germline V gene lookup returns CDR1 DFQATT and CDR2 SNEGSKA (reference sequence). Here the CDR3 DNA reads TGCAGTGCCTCTACCCTTTATTTGAACACTGAAGCTTTCTTT. Translation: CSASTLYLNTEAFF.

This clonotype was seen ten or more times. The genes are TRBV28 and TRBJ1-2; the D is unclear. The CDR3 runs to 14 residues. V lost 5 bases, J lost 4 bases, and 14 bases lay in between. Looked up from germline, CDR1 is MDHEN and CDR2 is SYDVKM. The CDR3 DNA follows: TGTGCCAGCAGTCCAGCCCCAGCGGGCTATGGCTACACCTTC. Translation: CASSPAPAGYGYTF.

This rearrangement joins TRBV5-1 to TRBJ2-7; 12 bases are a match to TRBD1. Trimming cost V 5 bases and J 7 bases; bases outside gene matches: 7. Germline assignment: CDR1 SGHRS and CDR2 YFSETQ. CDR3 size: 14 residues. The CDR3 DNA sequence: TGCGCCAGCAGACCGGGACAGGGGGCTGAAGAGCAGTACTTC. Protein product: CASRPGQGAEEQYF.

The gene calls are TRBV19 and TRBJ2-7, with D perhaps matching TRBD2 (6 bases). The CDR3 is 16 residues long. Germline CDR1 LNHDA, CDR2 SQIVND (reference sequence). V dropped 5 bases and J dropped 0 bases, with 17 bases sitting between them. DNA for the CDR3: TGTGCCAGTAGTCCCGGGATAGCGGAGAGCTCCTACGAGCAGTACTTC. This gives the protein CASSPGIAESSYEQYF.

The V and J genes are TRBV10-3 and TRBJ1-1; a weak D match, TRBD1 (5 bases). V lost 10 bases and J 6 bases, leaving 15 bases between the germline ends. Germline-derived CDR1 and CDR2 are ENHRY and SYGVKD. This CDR3 contains 12 residues. The CDR3, as DNA: TGTGCCACGACAGATTCTCGGGCTGAAGCTTTCTTT. Amino acids: CATTDSRAEAFF.

The chain joins TRBV6-9 to TRBJ2-7; 8 bases match TRBD1. From germline, CDR1 is MNHGY and CDR2 SVAAGI. The CDR3 covers 18 residues. The ends lost 3 bases at V and 2 bases at J; junction bases unmatched: 15. CDR3 in amino acids: CASSYPSKDREAPYEQYF. CDR3 DNA sequence: TGTGCCAGCAGTTACCCTTCAAAGGACAGGGAGGCCCCCTACGAGCAGTACTTC.

This chain uses TRBV5-1 with TRBJ2-7, with 14 bases fitting TRBD2. CDR1 and CDR2 (germline): SGHRS, YFSETQ. The CDR3 extends over 15 amino acids. J lost 4 bases, V lost 4 bases, and 4 bases had no gene match. In DNA, the CDR3 is TGCGCCAGCAGCGGACTAGCGGGAGGACTTTACGAGCAGTACTTC. Amino acids: CASSGLAGGLYEQYF.

The rearrangement links TRBV2 to TRBJ2-7, with TRBD1 identical over 7 bases. In germline, CDR1 is SNHLY, CDR2 FYNNEI. The CDR3 is 13 amino acids. The V gene end was trimmed by 6 bases and the J gene end by 7 bases; junction bases not matched to a gene: 9. CDR3 DNA sequence: TGTGCCAGCAGGAATCAGGGGGTCGGAGAGCAGTACTTC. Translating it yields CASRNQGVGEQYF.

This clonotype was observed a handful of times. The rearrangement joins TRBV12-3 or TRBV12-4 to TRBJ2-7, with D possibly matching TRBD2 (6 bases). This CDR3 is built from 13 residues. Trimming removed 9 bases at V and 5 bases at J, with 17 bases between. The chain's CDR3 is CASTRDLLNEQYF. The CDR3 DNA sequence: TGTGCCAGTACCCGGGACTTATTGAACGAGCAGTACTTC.

The V gene is TRBV11-1, the J gene TRBJ2-7; 9 bases fit TRBD1. The CDR3 is 15 amino acids. Germline values: CDR1 SGHAT, CDR2 FQDESV (reference sequence). Trimming took 6 bases from V and 2 from J; bases not matched to a gene: 8. This chain's CDR3 is CASRLTGTGPYEQYF. The CDR3 nucleotides are TGTGCCAGCAGATTAACCGGGACAGGGCCCTACGAGCAGTACTTC. Using reference TRBV11-1 and TRBJ2-7 for the parts outside the CDR3, the full variable domain is EAEVAQSPRYKITEKSQAVAFWCDPISGHATLYWYRQILGQGPELLVQFQDESVVDDSQLPKDRFSAERLKGVDSTLKIQPAELGDSAMYLCASRLTGTGPYEQYFGPGTRLTVT.

The chain uses TRBV29-1 and TRBJ1-5; D is unresolved. Germline-derived CDR1 and CDR2 are SQVTM and ANQGSEA. The CDR3 length is 15 residues. Deletions cut 6 bases from V and 1 base from J, with 16 bases between. CDR3 amino acids: CSVGMASGSNQPQHF. The CDR3 DNA is TGCAGCGTGGGAATGGCCTCGGGAAGCAATCAGCCCCAGCATTTT.

There are a few counts of this clonotype. The DNA for the CDR3 is TGTGCCAGCAGCTTAAAAACAGGGCATCCCTACGAGCAGTACTTC. Protein: CASSLKTGHPYEQYF. The rearrangement uses TRBV7-2 and TRBJ2-7; D perhaps matches TRBD1 (6 bases). The V gene lost 2 bases and the J gene lost 2 bases, with 13 bases spanning the gap. The CDR3 covers 15 residues. Germline CDR1 is SGHTA and CDR2 is FQGNSA.

This clonotype was observed a handful of times. The chain joins TRBV20-1 to TRBJ1-5; 10 bases match TRBD1. Germline V gene data show CDR1 as DFQATT and CDR2 as SNEGSKA (reference sequence). The CDR3 has 15 residues. With V trimmed by 4 bases and J by 3 bases, 6 bases remained unmatched. The CDR3 DNA reads as TGCAGTGCTAAAACCGGGACAGGGGCCAATCAGCCCCAGCATTTT. The encoded protein is CSAKTGTGANQPQHF.

The rearrangement joins TRBV24-1 to TRBJ2-3; D not certain. This CDR3 is 13 amino acids long. CDR1 and CDR2 (germline): KGHDR, SFDVKD. V was pared by 5 bases and J by 1 base, with 6 bases between. In nucleotides, the CDR3 is TGTGCCACCAGTGTAAGGGGCACAGATACGCAGTATTTT. Its protein product is CATSVRGTDTQYF.

This clonotype was seen more than once but under ten times. The rearrangement uses TRBV19 and TRBJ1-5, with D perhaps matching TRBD1 (6 bases). Trimming cost V 3 bases and J 2 bases, with 17 bases left between them. This CDR3 is 17 amino acids long. Germline loops: CDR1 LNHDA, CDR2 SQIVND (reference sequence). The CDR3 sequence is CASSIRDTGGRNQPQHF. CDR3 DNA sequence: TGTGCCAGTAGTATCCGGGACACTGGAGGTCGCAATCAGCCCCAGCATTTT.

V is TRBV3-1 and J is TRBJ2-5; D remains ambiguous. Germline CDR1 is LGHDT and CDR2 is YNNKEL (reference sequence). This CDR3 spans 14 amino acids. Trimming took off 3 bases at V and 2 bases at J, with 10 bases between the two ends. DNA of the CDR3: TGTGCCAGCAGCCAGAGTCTCTCTCAAGAGACCCAGTACTTC. As protein: CASSQSLSQETQYF.

Many counts were recorded for this clonotype. This chain links TRBV12-5 with TRBJ1-4, with D perhaps matching TRBD1 (5 bases). CDR3 length equals 18 residues. V was cut by 4 bases and J by 1 base, with 19 bases left in between. CDR1 is LGHNT, CDR2 FRNRAP, per germline. CDR3 DNA sequence: TGTGCTAGTGGTTCGTGGCCGACGGGGGTTGGAACTAATGAAAAACTGTTTTTT. Its translation is CASGSWPTGVGTNEKLFF.

V and J are TRBV10-3 and TRBJ2-2; TRBD1 might be the D (6 bases). V was shortened by 10 bases and J by 6 bases, with 18 bases between the two germline ends. Germline CDR1 and CDR2: ENHRY and SYGVKD. There are 14 residues in the CDR3. CDR3 residues: CATTAGVLAGELFF. The DNA for the CDR3 is TGTGCCACCACCGCAGGGGTTCTGGCCGGGGAGCTGTTTTTT.

Concerning this clonotype: Lacking the conserved final phenylalanine or tryptophan, this CDR3 likely reflects a read error. The genes are TRBV6-2 or TRBV6-3 and TRBJ1-5; 8 nucleotides agree with TRBD1. CDR3 length equals 14 residues. V dropped 6 bases and J dropped 8; count of bases not matched to a gene: 9. Germline lookup yields CDR1 MNHEY and CDR2 SVGEGT. This CDR3 reads CASRGAGGFEPQHL. The CDR3 DNA reads TGTGCCAGCAGAGGGGCAGGGGGCTTTGAGCCCCAGCATCTT.